The text below deals with one T cell receptor beta chain. These data originate in a study of CD8+ T cells in alopecia areata. Peripheral blood and lesional scalp punch biopsies were taken from alopecia areata patients. Isolation of CD4+ and CD8+ T cells from PBMCs was achieved by sorting. Per germline, CDR1 MNHEY and CDR2 SVGAGI. The CDR3 spans 13 residues. With 2 bases removed from V and 4 bases from J, the gap between germline ends came to 6 bases. Reverse transcription of extracted RNA yielded cDNA, which provided the sequencing template. Libraries were prepared by immunoSEQ multiplex PCR; TCRdb keeps only in-frame clonotypes and omits some of them. The sample lists about 82,000 clones; roughly 51% were seen once.

The chain is built from TRBV6-5 and TRBJ2-1; D is uncertain. The receptor's source is a human donor with alopecia areata. What was sequenced was NKG2D-high CD8+ T cells sorted from blood. CDR3 nucleotide sequence: TGTGCCAGCAGTTACCAGCCTTACAATGAGCAGTTCTTC. It codes for CASSYQPYNEQFF.